This TCR beta chain was recorded in a study of Ad26.COV2.S vaccination and SARS-CoV-2 variants. On the study more broadly: Administration of Ad26.COV2.S was intramuscular, either once or twice 56 days apart.

Sample treatment: about 20 received Ad26.COV2.S at low or high dose, single or two shots; several received placebo; per-sample allocation not given. Sampling took place 63 days after the first vaccine or placebo injection. The shot given was an Ad26 vector that makes Wuhan-strain SARS-CoV-2 spike. Clones were sequenced by immunoSEQ multiplex PCR, and TCRdb holds only the in-frame ones, with some missing. The table has 510,000 or so clones, around 88% seen once. The germline V gene has CDR1 SGHTA and CDR2 FQGTGA. CDR3 length: 15 amino acids. V lost 3 bases to trimming and J lost 6 bases, with 14 bases between them.

Sequenced material: peripheral blood, taken in a trial of Ad26.COV2.S vaccine versus placebo. This sequence joins TRBV7-3 and TRBJ2-2; D might be TRBD1 (5 bases). The sequence was obtained from a person between 18 and 65 years old who received the Ad26.COV2.S COVID-19 vaccine or a placebo. For the CDR3, the DNA is TGTGCCAGCAGCTTTTCCCCCCAGGGCGCCGGGGAGCTGTTTTTT. Protein product: CASSFSPQGAGELFF.